Listed below are T cell receptor beta chains from one sample, sequenced in a study of blood T cell repertoires in COVID-19. Produced via immunoSEQ multiplex PCR; TCRdb's table is partial and in-frame only. In the table there are roughly 41,000 clones, about 88% of which are singletons. The sample consisted of PBMCs or T cells enriched from blood (not recorded which). The receptor set was obtained from a woman in her fifties or sixties who had recovered from COVID-19. Both conserved end residues are part of each CDR3. Each record gives: CDR3 protein, CDR3 DNA, D gene, V gene, J gene, clone size. The D gene is left open where the match is weak. Rows may omit the clone size; those that give it use once, few, many or a size class.

CASTPDRAGHEQYF	TGTGCCAGCACCCCCGACAGGGCGGGCCACGAGCAGTACTTC	TRBD1	TRBV9	TRBJ2-7	once
CASSVRREEQFF	TGTGCCAGCAGTGTACGGCGGGAGGAGCAGTTCTTC	TRBD2	TRBV2	TRBJ2-1	.
CASNSAGAGGYGYTF	TGTGCCAGCAACTCCGCCGGGGCAGGGGGGTATGGCTACACCTTC	TRBD1	TRBV6-5	TRBJ1-2	.
CASSPLGRDHIEAFF	TGTGCCAGCAGTCCCCTAGGGAGGGATCACATTGAAGCTTTCTTT	.	TRBV6-2/TRBV6-3	TRBJ1-1	.
CASSTTSGSHEQFF	TGTGCCAGCAGCACGACTAGCGGGTCGCATGAGCAGTTCTTC	TRBD2	TRBV9	TRBJ2-1	.
CAISESGNRVTNEKLFF	TGTGCCATCAGTGAGTCGGGTAACAGGGTGACTAATGAAAAACTGTTTTTT	.	TRBV10-3	TRBJ1-4	.
CASKTVYLNTEAFF	TGTGCCAGCAAGACAGTTTACTTGAACACTGAAGCTTTCTTT	.	TRBV6-5	TRBJ1-1	few
CASYLQQGVGQPQHF	TGTGCCAGCTACTTGCAACAGGGCGTCGGTCAGCCCCAGCATTTT	.	TRBV28	TRBJ1-5	.
CASSLAGGNYGYTF	TGTGCCAGCAGCTTAGCAGGGGGTAACTATGGCTACACCTTC	.	TRBV7-8	TRBJ1-2	once
CASDRGHTGELFF	TGTGCCAGCGACAGGGGGCACACCGGGGAGCTGTTTTTT	TRBD1	TRBV7-2	TRBJ2-2	.
CASSYKAPRVGANVLTF	TGTGCCAGCAGTTATAAGGCCCCCAGGGTTGGGGCCAACGTCCTGACTTTC	.	TRBV6-2/TRBV6-3	TRBJ2-6	.
CASSYSYQGTEAFF	TGTGCCAGCAGTTACTCGTATCAGGGCACTGAAGCTTTCTTT	.	TRBV6-5	TRBJ1-1	.
CASHQFPNEQYF	TGTGCCAGTCATCAGTTTCCCAACGAGCAGTACTTC	.	TRBV6-5	TRBJ2-7	few
CASSPLGGGRTDTQYF	TGTGCCAGCAGCCCGTTAGGCGGGGGAAGGACAGATACGCAGTATTTT	TRBD2	TRBV5-6	TRBJ2-3	.
CASSRVVGAGANVLTF	TGCGCCAGCAGCCGGGTGGTCGGGGCTGGGGCCAACGTCCTGACTTTC	.	TRBV4-1	TRBJ2-6	few
CAWSAKGTGSKPAAFF	TGTGCCTGGAGTGCAAAAGGGACAGGGAGTAAACCGGCGGCTTTCTTT	TRBD1	TRBV30	TRBJ1-1	once
CASRGAGTRDEQYF	TGTGCCAGCAGAGGCGCCGGGACTAGGGACGAGCAGTACTTC	TRBD2	TRBV7-9	TRBJ2-7	few
CASRPWGGDGYTF	TGTGCCAGCAGACCCTGGGGGGGCGATGGCTACACCTTC	.	TRBV12-3/TRBV12-4	TRBJ1-2	.
CASSPGLASRISYNEQFF	TGTGCCAGCAGCCCGGGACTAGCGTCCCGAATTTCCTACAATGAGCAGTTCTTC	TRBD2	TRBV9	TRBJ2-1	.
CASSTRRGHNQPQHF	TGTGCCAGTAGTACCCGCAGGGGCCACAATCAGCCCCAGCATTTT	.	TRBV19	TRBJ1-5	once
CAWSYSGTEAFF	TGTGCCTGGAGTTATTCGGGGACTGAAGCTTTCTTT	.	TRBV30	TRBJ1-1	.
CASSVEFGAGNTIYF	TGTGCCAGCAGCGTAGAGTTTGGAGCGGGAAACACCATATATTTT	.	TRBV9	TRBJ1-3	.
CASTSPDRPYEQYF	TGTGCCAGCACCTCACCGGACAGGCCCTACGAGCAGTACTTC	TRBD1	TRBV11-2	TRBJ2-7	.
CASSRTGTNTEAFF	TGTGCCAGCTCCCGGACAGGGACGAACACTGAAGCTTTCTTT	TRBD1	TRBV18	TRBJ1-1	.
CASSPRSGRGETQYF	TGTGCCAGCTCACCCCGGAGTGGGAGGGGAGAGACCCAGTACTTC	TRBD2	TRBV18	TRBJ2-5	.
CASSSGQGSTGELFF	TGTGCCAGCAGTTCCGGACAGGGCTCCACCGGGGAGCTGTTTTTT	TRBD1	TRBV2	TRBJ2-2	.
CASSDPGVFFTDAEAFF	TGTGCCAGCAGTGATCCGGGGGTCTTCTTCACTGACGCTGAAGCTTTCTTT	.	TRBV6-1	TRBJ1-1	.
CASSSEGGIAKKLFF	TGTGCCAGCAGCTCGGAAGGGGGCATAGCGAAAAAACTGTTTTTT	TRBD1	TRBV7-6	TRBJ1-4	.
CASWGATNTEAFF	TGTGCCAGCTGGGGCGCTACGAACACTGAAGCTTTCTTT	.	TRBV6-5	TRBJ1-1	.
CASSLTSGGRAKNIQYF	TGTGCCAGCAGCCTTACTAGCGGGGGGAGAGCCAAAAACATTCAGTACTTC	TRBD2	TRBV9	TRBJ2-4	.
CSVEGDRGTNEQFF	TGCAGCGTTGAGGGGGACAGGGGGACCAATGAGCAGTTCTTC	TRBD1	TRBV29-1	TRBJ2-1	.
CASRQGAVNTGELFF	TGTGCCAGCAGACAGGGGGCGGTTAACACCGGGGAGCTGTTTTTT	TRBD1	TRBV2	TRBJ2-2	.
CASSLAGTDTQYF	TGTGCCAGCAGCCTGGCGGGGACAGATACGCAGTATTTT	.	TRBV3-1/TRBV3-2	TRBJ2-3	once
CASSSRAQGASTGELFF	TGTGCCAGCAGCTCCCGAGCGCAGGGGGCTAGCACCGGGGAGCTGTTTTTT	TRBD1	TRBV7-6	TRBJ2-2	.
CASSMGQPGTPPLHF	TGTGCCAGTAGTATGGGTCAACCAGGCACCCCACCCCTCCACTTT	.	TRBV19	TRBJ1-6	few
CASSFSSDTEAFF	TGCGCCAGCAGCTTCTCTTCGGACACTGAAGCTTTCTTT	.	TRBV5-1	TRBJ1-1	.
CASSKPGPPYEQYF	TGTGCCAGTAGTAAGCCAGGCCCCCCCTACGAGCAGTACTTC	.	TRBV19	TRBJ2-7	once
CASSQQRENEEQFF	TGTGCCAGCAGCCAACAGCGGGAGAACGAAGAGCAGTTCTTC	TRBD2	TRBV14	TRBJ2-1	once
CASSPRLDSYNEQFF	TGTGCCAGCAGCCCTCGACTAGACTCCTACAATGAGCAGTTCTTC	.	TRBV3-1/TRBV3-2	TRBJ2-1	once
CTSSQDRRLAGGIYEQYF	TGCACCAGCAGCCAAGATAGACGGCTAGCGGGTGGAATCTACGAGCAGTACTTC	.	TRBV1	TRBJ2-7	.
CASSRDRGQPQHF	TGTGCCAGCAGCCGCGACAGGGGACAGCCCCAGCATTTT	TRBD1	TRBV5-4	TRBJ1-5	.
CATGPGTTAYEQYF	TGTGCCACTGGACCCGGGACAACTGCCTACGAGCAGTACTTC	.	TRBV27	TRBJ2-7	.
CASSLDSFEQFF	TGTGCCAGCTCACTCGACAGTTTTGAGCAGTTCTTC	.	TRBV18	TRBJ2-1	.
CASSTDNSYNEQFF	TGTGCCAGCAGCACTGACAACTCCTACAATGAGCAGTTCTTC	.	TRBV7-2	TRBJ2-1	.
CASTQYTGTGLNEQFF	TGTGCCAGCACCCAATATACCGGGACAGGGCTCAATGAGCAGTTCTTC	TRBD1	TRBV7-8	TRBJ2-1	once
CASSLTGSQAAGELFF	TGTGCCAGCAGCTTAACAGGTTCCCAGGCAGCCGGGGAGCTGTTTTTT	.	TRBV7-3	TRBJ2-2	.
CASSKDRGNTEAFF	TGTGCCAGCAGTAAGGACAGGGGCAACACTGAAGCTTTCTTT	TRBD1	TRBV6-1	TRBJ1-1	.
CASSPPGRGGTDTQYF	TGTGCCAGCAGTCCCCCCGGCAGGGGCGGCACAGATACGCAGTATTTT	.	TRBV28	TRBJ2-3	.
CASSSTVGTEAFF	TGTGCCAGCAGTTCTACGGTCGGTACTGAAGCTTTCTTT	.	TRBV12-3/TRBV12-4	TRBJ1-1	.
CASSSLSVTGELFF	TGTGCCAGCAGCTCCCTATCCGTAACCGGGGAGCTGTTTTTT	.	TRBV5-6	TRBJ2-2	once
CASSSNAVGNTEAFF	TGTGCCAGCAGCTCCAATGCGGTGGGGAACACTGAAGCTTTCTTT	.	TRBV7-2	TRBJ1-1	.
CASRTGTYEQYF	TGTGCCAGCCGGACCGGGACCTACGAGCAGTACTTC	.	TRBV7-9	TRBJ2-7	.
CASSQGLAENTGELFF	TGTGCCAGCAGCCAAGGGCTAGCGGAAAACACCGGGGAGCTGTTTTTT	TRBD2	TRBV14	TRBJ2-2	.
CASSQGQGNEQFF	TGTGCCAGCAGCCAAGGGCAGGGGAATGAGCAGTTCTTC	.	TRBV4-2	TRBJ2-1	few